The entry that follows covers one TCR beta chain sequence. V dropped 6 bases and J dropped 5 bases, with 10 bases sitting between them. The CDR3 sequence is 13 residues long. TCRdb's table, derived via immunoSEQ multiplex PCR, lists solely in-frame clones and lacks some. Of about 420,000 clones detected, roughly 90% appear once; the ten largest clones hold about 3.6%. This sample is part of a study of Ad26.COV2.S vaccination and SARS-CoV-2 variants. Study summary: Of the COV1001 trial arms, the Ad26.COV2.S arm included the donor.

Stated treatment: 19 received Ad26.COV2.S at low or high dose, single or two shots; about five received placebo; per-sample allocation not given. It was on day 63 after the first vaccine or placebo injection that samples were taken. Donation was by an adult aged 18-55 years who was in Boston. The chain recombines TRBV12-3 or TRBV12-4 with TRBJ2-2; maybe TRBD1 (5 bases). The material was peripheral blood, obtained in a trial of Ad26.COV2.S vaccine versus placebo. The TCR originated in a person aged 18-65 years who received the Ad26.COV2.S COVID-19 vaccine or a placebo. The CDR3 protein is CASRLTVTGELFF. The DNA for the CDR3 is TGTGCCAGCAGGCTGACAGTTACCGGGGAGCTGTTTTTT.